The T cell receptor (beta chain) under discussion was sequenced for a study of T cell responses to AZD1222 COVID-19 vaccine. Findings and caveats of the study: Reportedly, nearly half of unique spike TCRs recognized epitopes outside B.1.351/B.1.1.7 mutations. The donor group comprised mostly white British people and more females; the analysis possibly underestimated clonal diversity.

About this clone itself: Antigen unknown.

Sequencing used immunoSEQ multiplex PCR; TCRdb keeps in-frame clones, though not all of them. The data show about 140,000 clones, with more than 85% seen just once and over 7.5% held by the top ten. The V gene end was trimmed by 5 bases and the J gene end by 6 bases; junction bases not matched to a gene: 4. CDR1 and CDR2 from the germline V gene are SGHVS and FQNEAQ. The CDR3 is made up of 14 amino acids. The sample was peripheral blood, taken on day 0 of AZD1222 vaccination. V usage is TRBV7-8 and J usage is TRBJ1-4, with TRBD1 matching 9 bases. The TCR sequence derives from an adult in good health. This CDR3 reads CASSQYRGHEKLFF. The CDR3, as DNA: TGTGCCAGCAGCCAATACAGGGGGCATGAAAAACTGTTTTTT.